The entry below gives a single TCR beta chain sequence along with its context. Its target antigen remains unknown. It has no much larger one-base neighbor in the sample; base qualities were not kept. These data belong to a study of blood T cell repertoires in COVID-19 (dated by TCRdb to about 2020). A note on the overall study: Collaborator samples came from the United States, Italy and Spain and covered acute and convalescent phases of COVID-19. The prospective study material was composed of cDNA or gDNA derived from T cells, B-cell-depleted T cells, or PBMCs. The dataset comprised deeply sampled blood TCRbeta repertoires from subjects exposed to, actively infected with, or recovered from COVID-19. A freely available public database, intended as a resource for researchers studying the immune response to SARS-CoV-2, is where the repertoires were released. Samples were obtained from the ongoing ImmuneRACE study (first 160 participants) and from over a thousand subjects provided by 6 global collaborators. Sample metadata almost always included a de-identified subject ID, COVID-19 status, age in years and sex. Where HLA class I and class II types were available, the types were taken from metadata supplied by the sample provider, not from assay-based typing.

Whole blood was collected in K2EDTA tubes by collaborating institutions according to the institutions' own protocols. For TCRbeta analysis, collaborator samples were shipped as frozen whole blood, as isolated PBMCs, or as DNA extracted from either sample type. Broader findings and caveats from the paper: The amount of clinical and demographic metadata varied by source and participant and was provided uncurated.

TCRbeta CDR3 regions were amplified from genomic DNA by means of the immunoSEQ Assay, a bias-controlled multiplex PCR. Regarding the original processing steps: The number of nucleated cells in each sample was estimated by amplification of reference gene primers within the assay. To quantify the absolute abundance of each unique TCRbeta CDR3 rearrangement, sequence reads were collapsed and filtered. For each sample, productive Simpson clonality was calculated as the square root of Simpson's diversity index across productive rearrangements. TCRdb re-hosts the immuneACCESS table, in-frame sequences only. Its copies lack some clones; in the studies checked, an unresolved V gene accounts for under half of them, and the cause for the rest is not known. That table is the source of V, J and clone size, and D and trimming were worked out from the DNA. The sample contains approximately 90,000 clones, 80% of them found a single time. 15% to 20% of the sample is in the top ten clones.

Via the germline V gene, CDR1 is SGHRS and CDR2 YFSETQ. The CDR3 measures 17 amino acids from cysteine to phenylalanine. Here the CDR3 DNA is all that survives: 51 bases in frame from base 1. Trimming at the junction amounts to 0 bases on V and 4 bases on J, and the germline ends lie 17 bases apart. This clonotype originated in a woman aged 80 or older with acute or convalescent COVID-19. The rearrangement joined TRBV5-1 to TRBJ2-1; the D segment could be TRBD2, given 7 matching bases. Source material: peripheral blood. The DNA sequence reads TGCGCCAGCAGCTTGGATTACCGGGGGGCCAGGTACAATGAGCAGTTCTTC. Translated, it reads CASSLDYRGARYNEQFF.